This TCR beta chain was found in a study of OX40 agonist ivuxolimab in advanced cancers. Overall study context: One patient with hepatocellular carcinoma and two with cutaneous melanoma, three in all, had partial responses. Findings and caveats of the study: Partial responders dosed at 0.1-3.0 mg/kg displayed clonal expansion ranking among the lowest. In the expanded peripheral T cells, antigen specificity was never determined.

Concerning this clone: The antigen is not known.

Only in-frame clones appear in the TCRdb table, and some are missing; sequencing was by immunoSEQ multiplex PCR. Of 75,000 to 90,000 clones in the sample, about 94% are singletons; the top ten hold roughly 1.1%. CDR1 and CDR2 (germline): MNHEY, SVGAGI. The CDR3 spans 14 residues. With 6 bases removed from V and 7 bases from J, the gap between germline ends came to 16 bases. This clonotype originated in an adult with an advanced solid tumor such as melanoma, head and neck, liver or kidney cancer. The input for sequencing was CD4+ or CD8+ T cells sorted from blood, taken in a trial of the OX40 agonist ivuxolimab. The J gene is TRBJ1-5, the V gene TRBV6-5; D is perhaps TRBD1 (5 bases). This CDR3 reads CASSDGTAGQPQHF. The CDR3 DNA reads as TGTGCCAGCAGCGACGGGACCGCGGGGCAGCCCCAGCATTTT.